Reported below is one T cell receptor beta chain. Authors' methods: Nucleated cell counts were estimated from reference gene primer amplification. The data were produced by immunoSEQ multiplex PCR, yet TCRdb's version contains in-frame clones alone and is incomplete. V and J calls and clone size come straight from that table; D and trimming were deduced from the DNA. The repertoire has some 220,000 clones, about 85% of them found once; the top ten carry 2.5% to 3%. Recovered status in Cohort 3 required two negative PCRs, clearance, or symptom resolution. This sample was included in a study of blood T cell repertoires in COVID-19. For the study at large: Collection of acute and convalescent COVID-19 samples took place in the United States, Italy and Spain.

This CDR3 region has 13 residues. Trimming took off 5 bases at V and 1 base at J, with 8 bases between the two ends. CDR1 is SEHNR, CDR2 FQNEAQ, per germline (reference sequence). This clonotype was obtained from a woman in her 30s who had recovered from COVID-19. The J gene is TRBJ1-2, the V gene TRBV7-9; possibly TRBD1 for D (5 bases). The source material was PBMCs or T cells enriched from blood (not recorded which). The chain's CDR3 is CASSLTDNYGYTF. Here the CDR3 DNA reads TGTGCCAGCAGCCTGACAGATAACTATGGCTACACCTTC. The variable domain in full, with the rest retrieved from reference TRBV7-9 and TRBJ1-2, is DTGVSQNPRHKITKRGQNVTFRCDPISEHNRLYWYRQTLGQGPEFLTYFQNEAQLEKSRLLSDRFSAERPKGSFSTLEIQRTEQGDSAMYLCASSLTDNYGYTFGSGTRLTVV.